Below, one T cell receptor beta chain is given with its context. Antigen specificity is unknown. The data are from a study of CD8+CD57+ T cells in acquired aplastic anemia. Selection for sequencing was limited to patients who had shown CD8+CD57+ cell expansion by flow cytometry. Germline CDR1 and CDR2: SNHLY and FYNNEI. The CDR3 contains 14 residues. V gave up 6 bases and J gave up 2 bases, with 12 bases separating them. Template material for TCR beta VDJ and CDR3 profiling consisted of genomic DNA. From the reads, TCRdb called clonotypes with MiXCR, one entry per CDR3 protein. This table has 150,000 to 200,000 distinct CDR3 sequences, 40% to 55% appearing once. Regarding the study as a whole: Patients were compared with controls for CD8+ Simpson's diversity, and no significant difference emerged.

The gene calls are TRBV2 and TRBJ2-3; maybe TRBD2 (5 bases). Sequenced: sorted CD4+, CD8+, or CD8+CD57+ T cells (not recorded which) from PBMCs. The sequence was obtained from a human donor with aplastic anemia. Here the CDR3 reads CASRDLQPTDTQYF. The DNA of the CDR3 is TGTGCCAGCAGGGACTTACAACCCACAGATACGCAGTATTTT.